The entry that follows covers one T cell receptor (beta chain) sequence. Its antigen is still unknown. This sample stems from a study of cytomegalovirus exposure and HLA in healthy donors. Study-wide findings and caveats: After further analysis at a later stage, 16,951 TCR beta sequences were associated with HLA alleles at 0.05 false discovery rate. TCR beta sequences reportedly predicted most subjects' HLA-A and HLA-B alleles accurately.

Amplification used 60 Vbeta primers and 13 Jbeta primers. The table came from immunoSEQ multiplex PCR; TCRdb's copy has only in-frame clones and leaves some out. This table holds approximately 89,000 clones, approximately 77% found once. V was clipped by 6 bases and J by 4 bases, with 10 bases between them. Germline-derived CDR1 and CDR2 are SQVTM and ANQGSEA. The CDR3 is made up of 12 amino acids. Sequenced: PBMCs. The sequence was obtained from a human donor in good health. The chain uses TRBV29-1 and TRBJ1-5; D is undetermined. The CDR3 coding sequence is TGCAGCGTAGGACGGGAGAATCAGCCCCAGCATTTT. This translates into CSVGRENQPQHF.